The 21 T cell receptor beta chains given below trace back to one sample, sequenced in a study of blood T cell repertoires in COVID-19. The table came from immunoSEQ multiplex PCR; TCRdb's copy has only in-frame clones and leaves some out. The table records around 270,000 clones, around nine tenths of them present only once. The material sequenced was peripheral blood. These receptors were obtained from a man aged 40-49 years with acute or convalescent COVID-19.

The rearrangement uses TRBV5-1 and TRBJ1-1; TRBD1 is a possible D gene (6 bases). V dropped 5 bases and J dropped 6 bases, with 8 bases sitting between them. CDR3 length: 11 residues. Germline CDR1 SGHRS, CDR2 YFSETQ. The CDR3 DNA is TGCGCCAGCAGACAGGGCCCTGAAGCTTTCTTT. Amino acids: CASRQGPEAFF.

This clone was found once. The chain has TRBV6-6 and TRBJ2-7; 7 bases line up with TRBD2. Germline V gene lookup returns CDR1 MNHNY and CDR2 SVGAGI (reference sequence). The length of the CDR3 is 14 residues. With V trimmed by 2 bases and J by 1 base, 2 bases remained unmatched. CDR3 sequence reads: CASSYPGLSYEQYF. The CDR3 coding sequence is TGTGCCAGCAGTTACCCGGGACTATCCTACGAGCAGTACTTC.

V gene TRBV19 combines with J gene TRBJ2-1, with a possible D match to TRBD1 (6 bases). This CDR3 comprises 14 residues. Trimming left V 3 bases short and J 4 bases short, with 10 bases between. Germline V lookup: CDR1 LNHDA, CDR2 SQIVND (reference sequence). The CDR3 protein is CASSITGSYNEQFF. DNA of the CDR3: TGTGCCAGTAGTATTACAGGGTCTTACAATGAGCAGTTCTTC.

The gene calls are TRBV5-5 and TRBJ2-3; the match to TRBD2 covers 9 bases. The germline CDR1 and CDR2 sequences are SGHKS and YYEKEE (reference sequence). The CDR3 has 15 residues. V shed 0 bases, J shed 7 bases, and the junction held 6 bases outside the gene matches. The CDR3 protein is CASSLASGDRNTQYF. CDR3 coding DNA: TGTGCCAGCAGCTTGGCTAGCGGGGATAGAAATACGCAGTATTTT.

The V and J genes are TRBV7-2 and TRBJ1-5, with D possibly being TRBD1 (5 bases). V was clipped by 5 bases and J by 6 bases, with 11 bases between them. The CDR3 is 13 residues long. CDR1 is SGHTA and CDR2 is FQGNSA in the germline V gene. The CDR3 nucleotides are TGTGCCAGCAGCCCCCAGGGAGGTCAGCCCCAGCATTTT. This encodes CASSPQGGQPQHF.

V and J are TRBV6-1 and TRBJ1-2; D perhaps matches TRBD1 (5 bases). The germline V gene has CDR1 MNHNS and CDR2 SASEGT. V was cut by 4 bases and J by 4 bases, with 22 bases left in between. This CDR3 contains 17 residues. The CDR3: CASSGTLGDSVGYGYTF. CDR3 nucleotide sequence: TGTGCCAGCAGTGGGACCTTAGGGGACTCCGTGGGCTATGGCTACACCTTC.

This clone has a handful of counts. The chain recombines TRBV30 with TRBJ1-6, with D maybe TRBD1 (6 bases). The V and J ends lost 5 bases and 7 bases respectively, with 15 bases between them. The CDR3 is made up of 14 amino acids. Germline V gene sequence: CDR1 GTSNPN, CDR2 SVGIG (reference sequence). This CDR3 is CAWDTGTKNSPLHF. The CDR3 nucleotides are TGTGCCTGGGACACCGGGACAAAGAATTCACCCCTCCACTTT. Combining the CDR3 with reference TRBV30 and TRBJ1-6 gives the whole variable domain SQTIHQWPATLVQPVGSPLSLECTVEGTSNPNLYWYRQAAGRGLQLLFYSVGIGQISSEVPQNLSASRPQDRQFILSSKKLLLSDSGFYLCAWDTGTKNSPLHFGNGTRLTVT.

DNA for the CDR3: TGTGCCACCAGTGGGGGGGTCGGTGAGCAGTTCTTC. It specifies CATSGGVGEQFF. The rearrangement links TRBV24-1 to TRBJ2-1, with a tentative D call TRBD2 (6 bases). Trimming took 5 bases from V and 9 from J, leaving 10 bases between them. The CDR3 length is 12 residues. Looked up from germline, CDR1 is KGHDR and CDR2 is SFDVKD.

The genes are TRBV6-5 and TRBJ1-5, with D unresolved. Germline CDR1 and CDR2: MNHEY and SVGAGI. This CDR3 has 14 residues. Trimming removed 6 bases at V and 0 bases at J, with 9 bases between. Here the CDR3 reads CASSAYSSNQPQHF. In nucleotides, the CDR3 is TGTGCCAGCAGCGCCTACAGTAGCAATCAGCCCCAGCATTTT.

This chain connects TRBV3-1 (or the pseudogene TRBV3-2) to TRBJ2-1; 12 nucleotides agree with TRBD2. The CDR3 covers 16 residues. V shed 2 bases, J shed 6 bases, and the junction held 5 bases outside the gene matches. Germline V lookup: CDR1 LGHDT, CDR2 YNNKEL (reference sequence). The CDR3 nucleotides are TGTGCCAGCAGCCAAAAACCGGGACTAGCGGGCAATGAGCAGTTCTTC. It specifies CASSQKPGLAGNEQFF.

The V call is TRBV3-1 (or the pseudogene TRBV3-2), the J call TRBJ2-7; 7 bases line up with TRBD1. The CDR3 loop spans 17 amino acids. Germline CDR1 is LGHDT and CDR2 is YNNKEL (reference sequence). V was clipped by 0 bases and J by 2 bases; unmatched bases: 10. CDR3 DNA: TGTGCCAGCAGCCAAGAGGTAGGGGACAGACCACCCTACGAGCAGTACTTC. Translated: CASSQEVGDRPPYEQYF.

V usage is TRBV5-1 and J usage is TRBJ2-2, with a weak D call TRBD2 (6 bases). The CDR3 is made up of 18 amino acids. Trimming took 0 bases from V and 0 from J, leaving 15 bases between them. Germline CDR1 SGHRS, CDR2 YFSETQ. CDR3 in amino acids: CASSLARGGDANTGELFF. The CDR3 DNA reads as TGCGCCAGCAGCTTGGCCCGCGGCGGGGACGCGAACACCGGGGAGCTGTTTTTT.

The chain's CDR3 is CSVTGVSGNTIYF. The CDR3 DNA sequence: TGCAGCGTGACAGGGGTGTCTGGAAACACCATATATTTT. The rearrangement links TRBV29-1 to TRBJ1-3; 8 positions agree with TRBD1. The germline CDR1 and CDR2 sequences are SQVTM and ANQGSEA. Unmatched junction bases numbered 2, after V lost 6 bases and J lost 1 base. The CDR3 has 13 amino acids. The full variable domain, rest sourced from reference TRBV29-1 and TRBJ1-3, is SAVISQKPSRDICQRGTSLTIQCQVDSQVTMMFWYRQQPGQSLTLIATANQGSEATYESGFVIDKFPISRPNLTFSTLTVSNMSPEDSSIYLCSVTGVSGNTIYFGEGSWLTVV.

The chain recombines TRBV2 with TRBJ2-5; 7 bases match TRBD1. CDR3 size: 14 residues. J was trimmed by 5 bases and V by 3 bases; bases with no gene match: 6. Germline V gene lookup returns CDR1 SNHLY and CDR2 FYNNEI. CDR3: CASSDPRGYETQYF. Written as DNA, the CDR3 is TGTGCCAGCAGTGATCCCAGGGGGTATGAGACCCAGTACTTC. Complete variable domain (other parts from reference TRBV2 and TRBJ2-5): EPEVTQTPSHQVTQMGQEVILRCVPISNHLYFYWYRQILGQKVEFLVSFYNNEISEKSEIFDDQFSVERPDGSNFTLKIRSTKLEDSAMYFCASSDPRGYETQYFGPGTRLLVL.

J is TRBJ2-7 and V is TRBV13; TRBD1 agrees at 7 bases. The germline gives CDR1 PRHDT, CDR2 FYEKMQ (reference sequence). With V trimmed by 1 base and J by 0 bases, 6 bases remained unmatched. This CDR3 contains 16 residues. CDR3 residues: CASSLEGTVSSYEQYF. The CDR3 DNA reads as TGTGCCAGCAGCTTAGAGGGGACAGTTTCCTCCTACGAGCAGTACTTC.

The chain carries TRBV19 and TRBJ1-2; the match to TRBD1 covers 7 bases. CDR1 is LNHDA and CDR2 is SQIVND in the germline V gene (reference sequence). After removal of 4 bases from V and 4 bases from J, the junction contained 9 bases not matched to a gene. The CDR3 contains 15 residues. CDR3 sequence (DNA): TGTGCCAGTAGTAGAACAGGGGCGCCTACCTATGGCTACACCTTC. Protein product: CASSRTGAPTYGYTF.

The chain links TRBV20-1 to TRBJ1-5; 7 bases match TRBD1. The germline gives CDR1 DFQATT, CDR2 SNEGSKA (reference sequence). CDR3 length equals 12 residues. V lost 6 bases to trimming and J lost 7 bases; unmatched junction nucleotides: 6. CDR3 bases: TGCAGTGCAAGTACAGGGGACCAGCCCCAGCATTTT. Its protein product is CSASTGDQPQHF.

V usage is TRBV7-2 and J usage is TRBJ2-4; D may be TRBD1 (5 bases). The CDR3 sequence is 13 residues long. V was trimmed by 4 bases and J by 10 bases, leaving 14 bases between them. In germline, CDR1 is SGHTA, CDR2 FQGNSA. The CDR3 reads CASSSQGSTIQYF. In nucleotides, the CDR3 is TGTGCCAGCAGCTCCCAGGGTTCTACAATTCAGTACTTC.

The chain links TRBV29-1 to TRBJ1-2; 9 positions match TRBD1. CDR3 length: 15 residues. The germline V gene has CDR1 SQVTM and CDR2 ANQGSEA. Trimming removed 6 bases from V and 4 bases from J; junction bases left unmatched: 12. The CDR3 here is CSVEGQGASIYGYTF. The DNA of the CDR3 is TGCAGCGTCGAGGGACAGGGAGCTTCTATCTATGGCTACACCTTC.

This clone was counted a single time. This chain links TRBV11-2 with TRBJ1-5, with D maybe TRBD1 (6 bases). The CDR3 contains 12 residues. V lost 8 bases and J 8 bases, leaving 13 bases between the germline ends. In germline, CDR1 is SGHAT, CDR2 FQNNGV. CDR3: CASRRGNEPQHF. The CDR3 DNA sequence: TGTGCCAGCCGCAGGGGAAATGAGCCCCAGCATTTT.

The rearrangement links TRBV19 to TRBJ2-7; D remains unclear. Germline CDR1 is LNHDA and CDR2 is SQIVND (reference sequence). CDR3 size: 13 residues. V was pared by 10 bases and J by 1 base, with 14 bases between. In DNA form, the CDR3 reads TGTGCCACCCGTATGTTCGGGTCCTACGAGCAGTACTTC. This sequence encodes CATRMFGSYEQYF.